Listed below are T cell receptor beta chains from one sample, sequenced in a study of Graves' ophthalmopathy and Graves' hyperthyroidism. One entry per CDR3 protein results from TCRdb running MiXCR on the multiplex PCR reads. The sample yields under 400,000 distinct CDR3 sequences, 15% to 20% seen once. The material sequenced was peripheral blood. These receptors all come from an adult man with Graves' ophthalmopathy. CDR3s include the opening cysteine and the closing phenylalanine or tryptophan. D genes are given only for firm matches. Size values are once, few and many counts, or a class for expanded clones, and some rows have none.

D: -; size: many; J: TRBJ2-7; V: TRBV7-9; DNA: TGTGCCAGCAGCTTAACCAGGCTCTCCTACGAGCAGTACTTC; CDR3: CASSLTRLSYEQYF
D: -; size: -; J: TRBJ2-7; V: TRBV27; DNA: TGTGCCAGCGGGGGCCTTGACACGGATATCTACGAGCAGTACTTC; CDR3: CASGGLDTDIYEQYF
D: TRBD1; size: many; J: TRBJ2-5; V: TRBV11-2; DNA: TGTGTCAGCAGCCCCCGGGACAGGGGTTGGGAGACCCAGTACTTC; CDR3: CVSSPRDRGWETQYF
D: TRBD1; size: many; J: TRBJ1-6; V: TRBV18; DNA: TGTGCCAGCTCACCTCTACAGGGGGCGAGTAATTCACCCCTCCACTTT; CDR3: CASSPLQGASNSPLHF
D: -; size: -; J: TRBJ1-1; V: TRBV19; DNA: TGTGCCAGTATCACACAGGGATGGAACACTGAAGCTTTCTTT; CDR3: CASITQGWNTEAFF
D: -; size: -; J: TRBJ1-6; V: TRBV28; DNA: TGTGCCAGCAGTTTCGCGCAGGCAACCTATAATTCACCCCTCCACTTT; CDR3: CASSFAQATYNSPLHF
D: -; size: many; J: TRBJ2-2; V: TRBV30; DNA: TGTGCCTGGAGTATAGGGACTTCGGGCACCGGGGAGCTGTTTTTT; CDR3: CAWSIGTSGTGELFF
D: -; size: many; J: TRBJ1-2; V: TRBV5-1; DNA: TGCGCCAGCAGCCAGGACAGCTCCTATGGCTACACCTTC; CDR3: CASSQDSSYGYTF
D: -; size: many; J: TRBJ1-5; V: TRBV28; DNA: TGTGCCAGCAGTTTAAGCTGGGGGGGTCAGCCCCAGCATTTT; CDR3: CASSLSWGGQPQHF
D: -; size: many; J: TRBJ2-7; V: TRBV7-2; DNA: TGTGCCAGCAGCTTAGGTGAGGGTCCGACCTACGAGCAGTACTTC; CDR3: CASSLGEGPTYEQYF
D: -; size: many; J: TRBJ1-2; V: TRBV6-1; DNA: TGTGCCAGCAGATCCCCAGGGTGGGGCTACACCTTC; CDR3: CASRSPGWGYTF
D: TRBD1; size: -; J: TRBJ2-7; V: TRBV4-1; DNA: TGCGCCAGCAGCCAGCAGGAACAGGGGACCTACGAGCAGTACTTC; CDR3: CASSQQEQGTYEQYF
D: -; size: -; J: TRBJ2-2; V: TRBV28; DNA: TGTGCCAGCAGTTTTCTTCGGCAGGAGAACACCGGGGAGCTGTTTTTT; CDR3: CASSFLRQENTGELFF
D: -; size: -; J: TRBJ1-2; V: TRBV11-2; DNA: TGTGCCAGCAGCTCACAGCCGCGGGGGCGGAACTATGGCTACACCTTC; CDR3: CASSSQPRGRNYGYTF
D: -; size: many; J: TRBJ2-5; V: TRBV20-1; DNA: TGCAGTGCTAGAGATGGGTGGCAGATCCAAGAGACCCAGTACTTC; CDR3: CSARDGWQIQETQYF
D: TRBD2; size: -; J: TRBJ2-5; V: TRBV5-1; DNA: TGCGCCAGCAGCTTGGTGAGCGGGAGGAAGGGAGAGACCCAGTACTTC; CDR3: CASSLVSGRKGETQYF
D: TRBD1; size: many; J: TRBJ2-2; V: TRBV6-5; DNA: TGTGCCATTACCGGGACAGGGATCCTCGGGGAGCTGTTTTTT; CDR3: CAITGTGILGELFF
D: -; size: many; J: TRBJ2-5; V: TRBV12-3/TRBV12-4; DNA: TGTGCCAGCAGCCGCGAAGAGACCCAGTACTTC; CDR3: CASSREETQYF
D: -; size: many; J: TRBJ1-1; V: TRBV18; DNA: TGTGCCAGCTCTGACACTCGGGACACTGAAGCTTTCTTT; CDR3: CASSDTRDTEAFF
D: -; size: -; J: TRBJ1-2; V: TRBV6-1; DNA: TGTGCCAGCATCGGACTGTTATTTAGCTACATCTTC; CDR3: CASIGLLFSYIF
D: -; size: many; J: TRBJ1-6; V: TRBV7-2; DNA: TGTGCCAGCAGCCCGGCGGGTTATAATTCACCCCTCCACTTT; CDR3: CASSPAGYNSPLHF
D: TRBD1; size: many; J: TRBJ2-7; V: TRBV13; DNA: TGTGCCAGCACCAGGGACAGGGGTTACGAGCAGTACTTC; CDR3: CASTRDRGYEQYF
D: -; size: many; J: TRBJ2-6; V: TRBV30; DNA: TGTGCCTGGAGTTCTGGGGGCTCTGGGGCCAACGTCCTGACTTTC; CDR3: CAWSSGGSGANVLTF
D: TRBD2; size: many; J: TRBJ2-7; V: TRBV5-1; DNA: TGCGCCAGCAGCTTTTGGACTAGCGGGAAGGGCGGGACCTACGAGCAGTACTTC; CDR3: CASSFWTSGKGGTYEQYF
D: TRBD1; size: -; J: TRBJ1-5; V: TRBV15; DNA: TGTGCCACCAGCAGACCCGGACAGGGGAAGAGACCCCAGCATTTT; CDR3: CATSRPGQGKRPQHF
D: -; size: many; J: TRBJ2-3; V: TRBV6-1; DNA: TGTGCCAGCAGGAGCCCAGATACGCAGTATTTT; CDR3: CASRSPDTQYF
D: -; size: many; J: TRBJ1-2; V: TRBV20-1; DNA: TGCAGTGCTAGAGACGAGGTTAAGGCTAACTATGGCTACACCTTC; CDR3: CSARDEVKANYGYTF
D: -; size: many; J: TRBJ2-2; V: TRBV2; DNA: TGTGCCAGCCAGGAGGGACCGAACACCGGGGAGCTGTTTTTT; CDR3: CASQEGPNTGELFF
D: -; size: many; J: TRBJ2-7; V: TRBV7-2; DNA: TGTGCCAGCAGCTTAGTCAGAATTGGCGAGCAGTACTTC; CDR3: CASSLVRIGEQYF
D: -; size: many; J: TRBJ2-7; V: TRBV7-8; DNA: TGTGCCAGCAGCTTGGACCCCGGGTCCCACTACGAGCAGTACTTC; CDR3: CASSLDPGSHYEQYF
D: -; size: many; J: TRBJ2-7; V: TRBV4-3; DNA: TGCGCCAGCAGCCAAGCGGCCCGCTACGAGCAGTACTTC; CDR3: CASSQAARYEQYF
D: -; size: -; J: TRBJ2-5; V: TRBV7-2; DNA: TGTGCCAGCAGTGAAATCGGGGTGTTGGCGACCCAGTACTTC; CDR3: CASSEIGVLATQYF
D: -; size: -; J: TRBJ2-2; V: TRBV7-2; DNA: TGTGCCAGCAGCATCGGACTGAACGGGGAGCTGTTTTTT; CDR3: CASSIGLNGELFF
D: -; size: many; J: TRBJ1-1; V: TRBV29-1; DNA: TGCAGCGGAGGCCTCGGGAACACTGAAGCTTTCTTT; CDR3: CSGGLGNTEAFF
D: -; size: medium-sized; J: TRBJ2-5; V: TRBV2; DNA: TGTGCCAGCAGTGCCGACACTTCGGTCCAAGAGACCCAGTACTTC; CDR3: CASSADTSVQETQYF
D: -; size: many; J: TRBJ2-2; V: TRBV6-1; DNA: TGTGCCAGCGGGGGGTTGGGAGACACCGGGGAGCTGTTTTTT; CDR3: CASGGLGDTGELFF
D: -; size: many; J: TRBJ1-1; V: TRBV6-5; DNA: TGTGCCAGCAGTACCCAACAGGAGTACACTGAAGCTTTCTTT; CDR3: CASSTQQEYTEAFF
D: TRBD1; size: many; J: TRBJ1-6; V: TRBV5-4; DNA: TGTGCCAGCACCATGGGACAGGGGGCCCCCTCACCCCTCCACTTT; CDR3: CASTMGQGAPSPLHF
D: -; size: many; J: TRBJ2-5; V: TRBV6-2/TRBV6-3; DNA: TGTGCCAGCAACCCCGGGGGGCGATACCAAGAGACCCAGTACTTC; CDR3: CASNPGGRYQETQYF
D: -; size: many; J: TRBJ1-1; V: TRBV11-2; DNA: TGTGCCAGCAGCCGGGGTGGGGGTAACACTGAAGCTTTCTTT; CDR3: CASSRGGGNTEAFF
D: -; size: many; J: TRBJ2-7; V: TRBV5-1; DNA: TGCGCCAGCAGCTTCGAGGGGAGTAGCTCCTACGAGCAGTACTTC; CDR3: CASSFEGSSSYEQYF
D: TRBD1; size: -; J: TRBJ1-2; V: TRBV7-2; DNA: TGTGCCAGCAGCTTCCGGACAGGGTCCATCTATGGCTACACCTTC; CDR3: CASSFRTGSIYGYTF
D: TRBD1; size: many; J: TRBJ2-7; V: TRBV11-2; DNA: TGTGCCAGCAGCCAGACGGGACAGGGGCCGTACGAGCAGTACTTC; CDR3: CASSQTGQGPYEQYF
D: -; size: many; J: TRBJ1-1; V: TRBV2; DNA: TGTGCCAGCAGTGAAGTCGGGGCGAACACTGAAGCTTTCTTT; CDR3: CASSEVGANTEAFF
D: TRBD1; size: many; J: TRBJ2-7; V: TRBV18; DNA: TGTGCCAGCTCCCTTGGGACAGGGATTACCTACGAGCAGTACTTC; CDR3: CASSLGTGITYEQYF
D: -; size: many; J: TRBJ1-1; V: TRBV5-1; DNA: TGCGCCAGCAGCTTGGCCTTGGAGATCACTGAAGCTTTCTTT; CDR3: CASSLALEITEAFF
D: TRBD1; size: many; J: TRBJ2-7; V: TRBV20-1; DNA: TGCAGTGCGACGGACAGGGCCTACGAGCAGTACTTC; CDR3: CSATDRAYEQYF
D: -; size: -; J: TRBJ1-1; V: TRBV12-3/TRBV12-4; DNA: TGTGCCAGCAGCACCGGGGTAGAAGCTTTCTTT; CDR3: CASSTGVEAFF
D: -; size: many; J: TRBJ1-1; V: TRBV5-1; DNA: TGCGCCAGCTGGGAAACAGGGTCCGAGACTTTCTTT; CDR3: CASWETGSETFF
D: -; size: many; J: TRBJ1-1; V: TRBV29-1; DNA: TGCAGCGGGTGGGGCGTGGGGACTGAAGCTTTCTTT; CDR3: CSGWGVGTEAFF
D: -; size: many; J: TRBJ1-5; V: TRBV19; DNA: TGTGCCAGTCTCATGGGACTTCCCTCGGGCAATCAGCCCCAGCATTTT; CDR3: CASLMGLPSGNQPQHF
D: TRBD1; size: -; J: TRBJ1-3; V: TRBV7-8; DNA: TGTGCCAGCAGCTTTACAGGGGGATCCGGAAACACCATATATTTT; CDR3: CASSFTGGSGNTIYF
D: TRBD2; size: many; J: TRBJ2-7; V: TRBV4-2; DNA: TGTGCCAGCAGCCAACCGGGACTAGCGGAGGTGTCCTACGAGCAGTACTTC; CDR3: CASSQPGLAEVSYEQYF
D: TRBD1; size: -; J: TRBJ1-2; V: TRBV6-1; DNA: TGTGCCAGCAGTGAAGGGGGGGGGACAGGGTACTATGGCTACACCTTC; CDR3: CASSEGGGTGYYGYTF
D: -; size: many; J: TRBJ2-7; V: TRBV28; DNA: TGTGCCAGCAGTTTTCCCGTTGGGGAGCAGTACTTC; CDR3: CASSFPVGEQYF
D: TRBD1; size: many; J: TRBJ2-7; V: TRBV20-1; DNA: TGCAGTGCTAACAGGGGATGGGAGCAGTACTTC; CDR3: CSANRGWEQYF
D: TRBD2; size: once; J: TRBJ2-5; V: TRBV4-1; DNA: TGCGCCAGCAGCCAAGATCCTCTAGCGGGACTGAGAGAGACCCTGTACTTC; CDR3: CASSQDPLAGLRETLYF
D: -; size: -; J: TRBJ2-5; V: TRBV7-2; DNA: TGTGCCACCCTCGACAACCAAGAGACCCAGTACTTC; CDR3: CATLDNQETQYF
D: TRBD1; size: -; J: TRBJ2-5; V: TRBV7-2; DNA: TGTGCCAGCAGCTCGGGACAGGGGTTGACCCAGTACTTC; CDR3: CASSSGQGLTQYF